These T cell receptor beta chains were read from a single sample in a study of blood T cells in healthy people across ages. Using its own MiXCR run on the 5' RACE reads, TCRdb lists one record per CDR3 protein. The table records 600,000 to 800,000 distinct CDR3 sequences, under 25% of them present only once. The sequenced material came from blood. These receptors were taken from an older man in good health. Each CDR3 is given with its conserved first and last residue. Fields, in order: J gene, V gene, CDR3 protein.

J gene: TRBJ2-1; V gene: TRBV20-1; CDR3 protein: CSARDMLGEQFF
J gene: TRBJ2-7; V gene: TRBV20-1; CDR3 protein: CSARASSGEQYF
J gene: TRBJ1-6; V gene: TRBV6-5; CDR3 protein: CASSSAGEDSPLHF
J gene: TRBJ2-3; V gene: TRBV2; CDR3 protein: CASSDLLAGLKKSTDTQYF
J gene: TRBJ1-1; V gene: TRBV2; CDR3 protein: CASSVEGSTEAFF
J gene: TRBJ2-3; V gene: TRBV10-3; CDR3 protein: CAISGLTSDSTDTQYF
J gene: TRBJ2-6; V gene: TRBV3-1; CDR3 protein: CASSRRTVSSGANVLTF
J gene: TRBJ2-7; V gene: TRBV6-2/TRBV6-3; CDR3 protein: CASSYTGLAGQYF
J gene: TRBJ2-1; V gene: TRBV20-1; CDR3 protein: CSASSSAYNEQFF
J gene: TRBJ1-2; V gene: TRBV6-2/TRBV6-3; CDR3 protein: CASVAETPSRGYTF
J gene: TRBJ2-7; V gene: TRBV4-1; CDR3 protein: CASSQDLQGILYEQYF